A selection of T cell receptor beta chains follows, all from one sample in a study of cytotoxic CD8 clonotypes in ibrutinib-treated CLL. Profiled with immunoSEQ multiplex PCR; TCRdb holds only in-frame clones, not every one. This sample has around 150,000 clones, with 70% to 90% found just once. Specimen: PBMCs, collected at disease progression, from a patient treated with ibrutinib. The receptors originated from a human donor with chronic lymphocytic leukemia. CDR3s include the opening cysteine and the closing phenylalanine or tryptophan. A D gene is named only where the DNA matches it firmly. Expanded clones are given a class, and other clones once, few, many or no size at all.

TRBV12-5	-	-	TRBJ1-5	TGTGCTAGTGTCCTGGGTAATCAGCCCCAGCATTTT	CASVLGNQPQHF
TRBV7-3	-	-	TRBJ1-4	TGTGCCAGCAGCTTACATAAGGCGGGTGAAAAACTGTTTTTT	CASSLHKAGEKLFF
TRBV5-1	-	-	TRBJ2-5	TGCGCCAGCTGGAGCAGCGGAGAGACCCAGTACTTC	CASWSSGETQYF
TRBV7-9	TRBD1	-	TRBJ1-1	TGTGCCAGCAGCTCGAGGACAGGGAGGCACGTTGAAGCTTTCTTT	CASSSRTGRHVEAFF
TRBV6-5	-	-	TRBJ1-2	TGTGCCAGCAGTTTAGTGAATTCTAACTATGGCTACACCTTC	CASSLVNSNYGYTF
TRBV5-1	-	-	TRBJ1-1	TGCGCCAGCAGCTTGGATCTGTACAGTGAAGCTTTCTTT	CASSLDLYSEAFF
TRBV6-6	-	-	TRBJ1-5	TGTGCCAGCAGTTACTCAGGGGCTAGCAATCAGCCCCAGCATTTT	CASSYSGASNQPQHF
TRBV28	TRBD2	-	TRBJ2-7	TGTGCCAGCAGTTCCCCAGCTAGCGGGAGTAACGAGCAGTACTTC	CASSSPASGSNEQYF
TRBV19	-	-	TRBJ1-1	TGTGCCAGTAGTATTCGTAACAGGCTGAACACTGAAGCTTTCTTT	CASSIRNRLNTEAFF
TRBV5-1	-	-	TRBJ2-6	TGCGCCAGCAGCCCTGAGGCCACCAGCTCTGGGGCCAACGTCCTGACTTTC	CASSPEATSSGANVLTF
TRBV29-1	TRBD2	-	TRBJ2-1	TGCAGCGTTGAAAATCCCCAACTAGCGGGAGTTTTCGTCTACAATGAGCAGTTCTTC	CSVENPQLAGVFVYNEQFF
TRBV27	-	few	TRBJ1-1	TGTGCCAGCAGTTTATGGGGCCCCGGGTACACTGAAGCTTTCTTT	CASSLWGPGYTEAFF
TRBV21-1	-	-	TRBJ2-3	TGTGCCAGCAGCAACTGGACTAGCGATCGAATGGGGCGAGGGCGAGATACGCAGTATTTT	CASSNWTSDRMGRGRDTQYF
TRBV29-1	-	-	TRBJ2-2	TGCAGCGTTGAAGGGGTACAGGGATGGGGCACCGGGGAGCTGTTTTTT	CSVEGVQGWGTGELFF
TRBV28	-	-	TRBJ2-3	TGTGCCAGCAGTTTACCGTATTGGTGGGGAAGGACAGCTAGCACAGATACGCAGTATTTT	CASSLPYWWGRTASTDTQYF
TRBV30	-	-	TRBJ2-7	TGTGCCTGGAGTGTATCGGGCAGGGACGAGCAGTACTTC	CAWSVSGRDEQYF
TRBV19	-	-	TRBJ2-2	TGTGCCAGTAGTATCGGGCGGCAGAAGAACACCGGGGAGCTGTTTTTT	CASSIGRQKNTGELFF
TRBV9	TRBD1	-	TRBJ1-4	TGTGCCAGCAGCCCCCGGGACAGGGGGCTTGAAAAACTGTTTTTT	CASSPRDRGLEKLFF
TRBV5-1	TRBD1	once	TRBJ1-3	TGCGCCAGCAGCTTGGCGACAGGGATAGGCTCTGGAAACACCATATATTTT	CASSLATGIGSGNTIYF
TRBV7-6	-	once	TRBJ2-1	TGTGCCAGCAGCCCCCCCCTCGATTATGAGCAGTTCTTC	CASSPPLDYEQFF
TRBV7-8	-	-	TRBJ1-1	TGTGCCAGCAGCTTACTGACTACCACTGAAGCTTTCTTT	CASSLLTTTEAFF
TRBV5-1	-	once	TRBJ1-3	TGCGCCAGCAGCTTGGACGGGTACTCTGGAAACACCATATATTTT	CASSLDGYSGNTIYF
TRBV7-6	TRBD2	-	TRBJ2-7	TGTGCCAGCAGCTCCCTTAGCGGGAGAAACCCCTACGAGCAGTACTTC	CASSSLSGRNPYEQYF
TRBV9	TRBD2	-	TRBJ2-1	TGTGCCAGCAAACCAGCGGGAGGCTCCTACAATGAGCAGTTCTTC	CASKPAGGSYNEQFF
TRBV11-2	TRBD2	-	TRBJ2-7	TGTGCCAGCAGCTCACTAACTAGCGGGAGGGTTTACGAGCAGTACTTC	CASSSLTSGRVYEQYF
TRBV5-4	-	-	TRBJ2-3	TGTGCCAGCAGCTTGGATCCTGCGGGCCTATCTAGCACAGATACGCAGTATTTT	CASSLDPAGLSSTDTQYF
TRBV28	-	-	TRBJ1-1	TGTGCCAGCAGTCTCCCCCCCCGGGAAGCTTTCTTT	CASSLPPREAFF
TRBV11-3	-	-	TRBJ2-1	TGTGCCAGCAGCTCCGTGAGTGAGCAGTTCTTC	CASSSVSEQFF
TRBV6-5	-	-	TRBJ2-1	TGTGCCAGCAGCGACCCCCCACAGGGATATGGTGAGCAGTTCTTC	CASSDPPQGYGEQFF
TRBV29-1	-	-	TRBJ2-3	TGCAGCGTTGACCTCGATGAGGGGAGCACAGATACGCAGTATTTT	CSVDLDEGSTDTQYF
TRBV28	-	-	TRBJ2-1	TGTGCCAGCAGTTTATATACAGTCTGGACCAGCTCCTACAATGAGCAGTTCTTC	CASSLYTVWTSSYNEQFF
TRBV5-4	-	-	TRBJ2-7	TGTGCCAGCAGCAGGGACCTTTACTACGAGCAGTACTTC	CASSRDLYYEQYF
TRBV18	-	-	TRBJ2-7	TGTGCCAGCTCACCACTGTCTGGCTACGAGCAGTACTTC	CASSPLSGYEQYF
TRBV5-1	-	-	TRBJ1-4	TGCGCCAGCAGCTTGGGTGAAAAACTGTTTTTT	CASSLGEKLFF
TRBV19	TRBD2	few	TRBJ2-7	TGTGCCAGTAGTTTACGGACTAGCGGGAGGGCCGTGCAGCACGAGCAGTACTTC	CASSLRTSGRAVQHEQYF
TRBV7-9	-	-	TRBJ2-3	TGTGCCAGCAGCCCCTATGCCAGCACAGATACGCAGTATTTT	CASSPYASTDTQYF